Listed here are 31 T cell receptor beta chains from one sample, sequenced in a study of blood T cell repertoires in COVID-19. Sequencing used immunoSEQ multiplex PCR; TCRdb keeps in-frame clones, though not all of them. In the table there are some 120,000 clones, roughly 86% of which are singletons. The sequenced material came from peripheral blood. Receptor source: a human donor in a cohort sampled during active COVID-19.

The CDR3 DNA sequence: TGTGCCAGCAGTGGTACTAGCGGGGGAGTAGACATTCAGTACTTC. Translated: CASSGTSGGVDIQYF. The V call is TRBV9, the J call TRBJ2-4; TRBD2 aligns across 11 bases. This CDR3 is built from 15 residues. J gave up 8 bases and V 5 bases, and 9 bases lay outside the gene matches. Germline V gene lookup returns CDR1 SGDLS and CDR2 YYNGEE.

This clone was seen many times. The chain is built from TRBV5-1 and TRBJ2-7, with TRBD1 matching 7 bases. CDR3 length: 14 amino acids. V trimming: 4 bases; J trimming: 3 bases; junction bases outside the gene matches: 7. CDR1 is SGHRS and CDR2 is YFSETQ in the germline V gene. The CDR3 bases are TGCGCCAGCAGCCCCTGGACAGGTGACTACGAGCAGTACTTC. Its translation is CASSPWTGDYEQYF.

The chain recombines TRBV11-3 with TRBJ2-1, with D unresolved. Per the germline V gene, CDR1 is SGHNT and CDR2 is YENEEA. The V end was cut by 0 bases, the J end by 5 bases, with 8 bases between. The CDR3 is 14 amino acids. The CDR3 spells CASSLDSPNNEQFF. CDR3 nucleotide sequence: TGTGCCAGCAGCTTAGATTCCCCCAACAATGAGCAGTTCTTC.

V is TRBV3-1 (or the pseudogene TRBV3-2) and J is TRBJ1-1; no firm D call. Germline CDR1 is LGHDT and CDR2 is YNNKEL (reference sequence). CDR3 length: 12 residues. V was clipped by 1 base and J by 10 bases, with 10 bases between them. The CDR3 loop reads CASSQGGATAFF. The CDR3 DNA follows: TGTGCCAGCAGCCAAGGGGGAGCCACAGCTTTCTTT.

The chain has TRBV5-1 and TRBJ2-1, with D unresolved. Trimming stripped 2 bases from V and 8 bases from J, with 5 bases between. Germline V CDR1 and CDR2: SGHRS, YFSETQ. This CDR3 has 11 residues. The CDR3 here is CASSFRDEQFF. The CDR3 region has the DNA TGCGCCAGCAGCTTCCGGGATGAGCAGTTCTTC.

V is TRBV27 and J is TRBJ2-2; 7 nucleotides match TRBD2. The CDR3 spans 17 residues. Germline CDR1 reads MNHEY; CDR2 reads SMNVEV (reference sequence). The V gene end was trimmed by 2 bases and the J gene end by 1 base; junction bases not matched to a gene: 7. CDR3 amino acids: CASSLRGLTMNTGELFF. The CDR3 nucleotides are TGTGCCAGCAGTTTAAGGGGACTAACCATGAACACCGGGGAGCTGTTTTTT.

This sequence joins TRBV12-3 or TRBV12-4 and TRBJ2-1, with a tentative D call TRBD2 (5 bases). The V end was cut by 6 bases, the J end by 8 bases, with 14 bases between. The CDR3 has 13 residues. The CDR3: CASSPFVGDEQFF. CDR3 in DNA: TGTGCCAGCAGCCCTTTTGTCGGGGATGAGCAGTTCTTC.

V gene TRBV9 combines with J gene TRBJ2-5, with 8 bases matching TRBD2. Looked up from germline, CDR1 is SGDLS and CDR2 is YYNGEE. The CDR3 is 18 amino acids. V lost 0 bases to trimming and J lost 1 base; unmatched junction nucleotides: 11. CDR3 amino acids: CASSVGGRGGTSQETQYF. The CDR3 DNA reads TGTGCCAGCAGCGTAGGCGGTAGGGGGGGGACTAGCCAAGAGACCCAGTACTTC.

The chain carries TRBV5-1 and TRBJ2-7; 8 bases fit TRBD1. Germline V lookup: CDR1 SGHRS, CDR2 YFSETQ. V shed 3 bases, J shed 6 bases, and the junction held 11 bases outside the gene matches. The CDR3 loop spans 15 amino acids. For the CDR3, the DNA is TGCGCCAGCAGCTCCCGTGGGACAGGAACGGGCGAGCAGTACTTC. Amino acid sequence: CASSSRGTGTGEQYF.

DNA of the CDR3: TGTGCCAGTACCTTGACCGGGGCCCAGCATTTT. Amino acid sequence: CASTLTGAQHF. This sequence joins TRBV19 and TRBJ1-5; no clear D. CDR1 and CDR2 (germline): LNHDA, SQIVND (reference sequence). V lost 7 bases to trimming and J lost 11 bases, with 12 bases between them. The CDR3 covers 11 residues.

The rearrangement links TRBV15 to TRBJ1-3; no clear D gene. Germline CDR1 reads LNHNV; CDR2 reads YYDKDF (reference sequence). This CDR3 is built from 18 residues. V was clipped by 0 bases and J by 2 bases, with 17 bases between them. The CDR3, as DNA: TGTGCCACCAGCAGAGACAGAGGGTTACTTCATGCTGGAAACACCATATATTTT. It translates to CATSRDRGLLHAGNTIYF.

The V and J genes are TRBV28 and TRBJ1-1; 10 nucleotides agree with TRBD1. Germline values: CDR1 MDHEN, CDR2 SYDVKM. This CDR3 has 14 residues. Losses at the gene ends were 5 bases for V and 9 bases for J; bases not matched to a gene: 9. CDR3 DNA: TGTGCCAGCAGTGTACCGGGACAGGGGAGGAAAGCTTTCTTT. Its translation: CASSVPGQGRKAFF.

The chain joins TRBV6-5 to TRBJ2-5; D gene ambiguous. The CDR3 loop spans 10 amino acids. V lost 8 bases and J 5 bases, leaving 6 bases between the germline ends. Germline CDR1 reads MNHEY; CDR2 reads SVGAGI. The CDR3 spells CASHQETQYF. In nucleotides, the CDR3 is TGTGCCAGCCATCAGGAGACCCAGTACTTC.

The chain has TRBV29-1 and TRBJ2-7; no reliable D call. The CDR3 spans 14 residues. Germline V gene lookup returns CDR1 SQVTM and CDR2 ANQGSEA. With 2 bases removed from V and 2 bases from J, the gap between germline ends came to 13 bases. The CDR3 DNA is TGCAGCGTTGAAAAGCTCAAACCCCCCTACGAGCAGTACTTC. Translated, it gives CSVEKLKPPYEQYF.

The chain has TRBV5-1 and TRBJ2-3, with 7 bases identical to TRBD2. Germline CDR1 is SGHRS and CDR2 is YFSETQ. The V and J ends lost 3 bases and 1 base, in that order; junction bases with no gene match: 5. The CDR3 has 15 amino acids. The CDR3: CASSSLAERTDTQYF. The DNA for the CDR3 is TGCGCCAGCAGCTCCCTAGCGGAGCGCACAGATACGCAGTATTTT. Variable domain in full (rest from reference TRBV5-1 and TRBJ2-3): KAGVTQTPRYLIKTRGQQVTLSCSPISGHRSVSWYQQTPGQGLQFLFEYFSETQRNKGNFPGRFSGRQFSNSRSEMNVSTLELGDSALYLCASSSLAERTDTQYFGPGTRLTVL.

This clone appeared once. The chain employs TRBV2 and TRBJ1-1; D uncertain. The CDR3 has 13 residues. The germline CDR1 and CDR2 sequences are SNHLY and FYNNEI. V was trimmed by 3 bases and J by 5 bases, leaving 10 bases between them. The CDR3 DNA sequence: TGTGCCAGCAGTGATTCAACCGGGACTGAAGCTTTCTTT. Protein product: CASSDSTGTEAFF.

The rearrangement joins TRBV7-8 to TRBJ2-1, with TRBD1 as a possible D gene (10 bases). The length of the CDR3 is 18 residues. Trimming pared 5 bases from V and 6 bases from J, leaving 26 bases between. Germline V gene sequence: CDR1 SGHVS, CDR2 FQNEAQ. This CDR3 is CASSPRDRGLAVGNEQFF. The CDR3 DNA sequence: TGTGCCAGCAGCCCCCGGGACAGGGGACTAGCTGTAGGCAATGAGCAGTTCTTC.

The chain has TRBV6-7 and TRBJ2-3; 12 positions match TRBD2. TRBV6-7 is sorted into the ORF group, with uncertain function. The V gene end was trimmed by 6 bases and the J gene end by 6 bases; junction bases not matched to a gene: 7. The CDR3 totals 15 residues. The CDR3 spells CASRPGLAGPDTQYF. CDR3 nucleotide sequence: TGTGCCAGCAGACCGGGACTAGCGGGTCCGGATACGCAGTATTTT.

The CDR3 DNA follows: TGTGCCAGCAGCTGGGACAGGGTAAACACTGAAGCTTTCTTT. This codes for CASSWDRVNTEAFF. V usage is TRBV6-5 and J usage is TRBJ1-1, with 9 bases matching TRBD1. CDR3 length: 14 amino acids. Germline CDR1 is MNHEY and CDR2 is SVGAGI. V lost 6 bases to trimming and J lost 2 bases; unmatched junction nucleotides: 4.

The chain employs TRBV3-1 (or the pseudogene TRBV3-2) and TRBJ1-1; D is ambiguous. V was trimmed by 1 base and J by 6 bases, leaving 12 bases between them. The CDR3 runs 14 residues. Germline V gene lookup returns CDR1 LGHDT and CDR2 YNNKEL (reference sequence). The CDR3 region is CASSQVEGASEAFF. DNA for the CDR3: TGTGCCAGCAGCCAAGTAGAGGGCGCTTCTGAAGCTTTCTTT.

This clone has a handful of counts. The rearrangement links TRBV10-1 to TRBJ1-2; TRBD1 might be the D (5 bases). The germline CDR1 and CDR2 sequences are WNHNN and SYGVQD (reference sequence). CDR3 length: 13 amino acids. Trimming took off 3 bases at V and 13 bases at J, with 18 bases between the two ends. The CDR3: CASSEGLGREPTF. The CDR3 region has the DNA TGCGCCAGCAGTGAAGGTTTGGGCAGGGAACCCACCTTC.

The J gene is TRBJ2-7, the V gene TRBV30; TRBD1 matches 10 bases. Germline CDR1 is GTSNPN and CDR2 is SVGIG (reference sequence). The CDR3 has 13 residues. V was pared by 5 bases and J by 3 bases, with 4 bases of the junction left unmatched. The CDR3 coding sequence is TGTGCCTGGGGGGGACAGGGGATCTACGAGCAGTACTTC. It translates to CAWGGQGIYEQYF.

This chain connects TRBV9 to TRBJ1-1; no definite D call. This CDR3 spans 15 amino acids. CDR1 and CDR2 (germline): SGDLS, YYNGEE. Trimming removed 4 bases at V and 3 bases at J, with 16 bases between. The CDR3 region has the DNA TGTGCCAGCAGCAGCCGCTATAACTCGTACACTGAAGCTTTCTTT. As protein: CASSSRYNSYTEAFF.

The V call is TRBV24-1, the J call TRBJ2-3; maybe TRBD2 (6 bases). The V gene lost 9 bases and the J gene lost 3 bases, with 12 bases spanning the gap. The germline V gene encodes CDR1 KGHDR and CDR2 SFDVKD. This CDR3 is 13 amino acids long. CDR3 protein: CATRAGSTDTQYF. In nucleotides, the CDR3 is TGTGCCACCCGCGCGGGAAGTACAGATACGCAGTATTTT.

CDR3 region: CASSRAGGPLETQYF. As DNA, the CDR3 is TGTGCCAGCAGCCGAGCGGGGGGGCCCTTAGAGACCCAGTACTTC. The chain combines TRBV5-4 with TRBJ2-5; 10 positions match TRBD2. Germline assignment: CDR1 SGHNT and CDR2 YYREEE (reference sequence). The length of the CDR3 is 15 residues. J was trimmed by 4 bases and V by 4 bases; bases with no gene match: 7.

The chain joins TRBV6-5 to TRBJ1-5, with D possibly being TRBD1 (5 bases). The CDR3 extends over 14 amino acids. The V and J ends lost 8 bases and 2 bases respectively, with 13 bases between them. Per germline, CDR1 MNHEY and CDR2 SVGAGI. The CDR3 loop is CASRETAGNQPQHF. CDR3 in DNA: TGTGCCAGCCGGGAGACAGCGGGCAATCAGCCCCAGCATTTT.

The chain recombines TRBV2 with TRBJ1-1, with D perhaps TRBD1 (5 bases). This CDR3 is 14 amino acids long. Germline assignment: CDR1 SNHLY and CDR2 FYNNEI. Trimming took off 3 bases at V and 5 bases at J, with 13 bases between the two ends. As DNA, the CDR3 is TGTGCCAGCAGTGAGGGGGGGACGTTTACTGAAGCTTTCTTT. It translates to CASSEGGTFTEAFF.

This chain links TRBV4-1 with TRBJ1-6, with TRBD1 matching over 9 bases. Unmatched junction bases numbered 5, after V lost 1 base and J lost 7 bases. The CDR3 has 16 amino acids. CDR1 is MGHRA and CDR2 is YSYEKL in the germline V gene. CDR3 region: CASSQGDRAWNSPLHF. Here the CDR3 DNA reads TGCGCCAGCAGCCAAGGGGACAGGGCATGGAATTCACCCCTCCACTTT.

The chain couples TRBV18 to TRBJ1-1; 9 bases agree with TRBD1. With 4 bases clipped from V and 5 bases from J, the junction kept 8 bases outside the gene matches. The CDR3 has 15 residues. Germline V CDR1 and CDR2: KGHSH, LQKENI. In nucleotides, the CDR3 is TGTGCCAGCTCACTCCTGACAGGGGGGGGGACTGAAGCTTTCTTT. Protein product: CASSLLTGGGTEAFF.

The chain combines TRBV3-1 (or the pseudogene TRBV3-2) with TRBJ1-2; 7 positions match TRBD1. The CDR3 has 14 residues. Looked up from germline, CDR1 is LGHDT and CDR2 is YNNKEL (reference sequence). V was clipped by 5 bases and J by 8 bases; unmatched bases: 11. This chain's CDR3 is CASSLGTDKYGYTF. The CDR3 coding sequence is TGTGCCAGCAGCTTAGGGACAGACAAATACGGCTACACCTTC.

V and J are TRBV6-5 and TRBJ1-5; D not resolved. Germline CDR1 is MNHEY and CDR2 is SVGAGI. This CDR3 region has 13 residues. V was cut by 8 bases and J by 2 bases, with 10 bases left in between. The CDR3 DNA sequence: TGTGCCAGCCGAACGGGAGGCAATCAGCCCCAGCATTTT. This encodes CASRTGGNQPQHF.